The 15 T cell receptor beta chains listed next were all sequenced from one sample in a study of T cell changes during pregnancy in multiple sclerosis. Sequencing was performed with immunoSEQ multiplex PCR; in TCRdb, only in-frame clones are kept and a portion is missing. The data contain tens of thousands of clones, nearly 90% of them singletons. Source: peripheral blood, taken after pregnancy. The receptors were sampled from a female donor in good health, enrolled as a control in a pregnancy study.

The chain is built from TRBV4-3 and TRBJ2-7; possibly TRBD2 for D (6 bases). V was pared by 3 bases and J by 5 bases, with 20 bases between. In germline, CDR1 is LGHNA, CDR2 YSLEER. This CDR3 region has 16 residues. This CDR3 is CASSHDVAGRDDEQYF. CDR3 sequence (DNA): TGCGCCAGCAGCCACGATGTCGCGGGGCGGGATGACGAGCAGTACTTC.

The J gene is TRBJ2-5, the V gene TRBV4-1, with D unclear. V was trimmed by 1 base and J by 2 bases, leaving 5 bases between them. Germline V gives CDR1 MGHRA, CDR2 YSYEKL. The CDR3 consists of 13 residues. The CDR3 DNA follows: TGCGCCAGCAGCCAAGGCAGGCAAGAGACCCAGTACTTC. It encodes CASSQGRQETQYF.

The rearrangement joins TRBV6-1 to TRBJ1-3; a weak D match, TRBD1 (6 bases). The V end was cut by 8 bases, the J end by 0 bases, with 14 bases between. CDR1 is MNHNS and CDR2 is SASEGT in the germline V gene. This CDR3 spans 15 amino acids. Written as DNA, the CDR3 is TGTGCCAGCTCCGGACAGTCAGGCTCTGGAAACACCATATATTTT. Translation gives CASSGQSGSGNTIYF.

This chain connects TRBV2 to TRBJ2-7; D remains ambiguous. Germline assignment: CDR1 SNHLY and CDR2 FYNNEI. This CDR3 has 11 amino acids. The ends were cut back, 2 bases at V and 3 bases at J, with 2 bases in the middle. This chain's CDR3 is CASSEYYEQYF. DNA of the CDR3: TGTGCCAGCAGTGAATACTACGAGCAGTACTTC.

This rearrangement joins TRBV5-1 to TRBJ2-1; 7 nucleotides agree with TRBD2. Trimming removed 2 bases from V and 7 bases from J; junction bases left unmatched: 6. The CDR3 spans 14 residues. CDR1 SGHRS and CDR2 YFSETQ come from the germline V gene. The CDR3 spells CASSLSGDYNEQFF. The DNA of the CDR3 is TGCGCCAGCAGCTTATCGGGGGACTATAATGAGCAGTTCTTC.

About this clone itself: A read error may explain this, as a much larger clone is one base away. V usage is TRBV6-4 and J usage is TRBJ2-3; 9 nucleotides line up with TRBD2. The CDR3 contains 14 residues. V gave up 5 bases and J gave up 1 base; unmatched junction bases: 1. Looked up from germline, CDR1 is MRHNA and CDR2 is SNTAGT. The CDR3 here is CASSRTSGTDTQYF. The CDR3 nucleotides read TGTGCCAGCAGTCGGACTAGCGGCACAGATACGCAGTATTTT.

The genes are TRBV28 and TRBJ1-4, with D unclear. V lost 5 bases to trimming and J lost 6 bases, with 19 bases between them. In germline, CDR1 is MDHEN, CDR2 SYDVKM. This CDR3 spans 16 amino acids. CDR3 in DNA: TGTGCCAGCAGTCTGCGGGTTTGGGGTAGAGATGAAAAACTGTTTTTT. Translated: CASSLRVWGRDEKLFF. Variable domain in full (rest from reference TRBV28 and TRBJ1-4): DVKVTQSSRYLVKRTGEKVFLECVQDMDHENMFWYRQDPGLGLRLIYFSYDVKMKEKGDIPEGYSVSREKKERFSLILESASTNQTSMYLCASSLRVWGRDEKLFFGSGTQLSVL.

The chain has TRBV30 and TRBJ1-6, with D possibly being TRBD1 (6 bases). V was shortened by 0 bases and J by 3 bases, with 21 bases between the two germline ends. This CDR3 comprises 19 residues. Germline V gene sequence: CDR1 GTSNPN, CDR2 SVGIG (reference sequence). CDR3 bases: TGTGCCTGGAGTGTCCAACCGCGACCTCAGGGGCTCTATAATTCACCCCTCCACTTT. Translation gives CAWSVQPRPQGLYNSPLHF.

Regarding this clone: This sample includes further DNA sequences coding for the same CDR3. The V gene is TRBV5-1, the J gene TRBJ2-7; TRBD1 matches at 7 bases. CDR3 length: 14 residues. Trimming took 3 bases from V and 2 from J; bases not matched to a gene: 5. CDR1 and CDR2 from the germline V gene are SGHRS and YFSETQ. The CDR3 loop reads CASSSVTGAYEQYF. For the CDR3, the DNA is TGCGCCAGCAGCTCGGTTACAGGGGCCTACGAGCAGTACTTC.

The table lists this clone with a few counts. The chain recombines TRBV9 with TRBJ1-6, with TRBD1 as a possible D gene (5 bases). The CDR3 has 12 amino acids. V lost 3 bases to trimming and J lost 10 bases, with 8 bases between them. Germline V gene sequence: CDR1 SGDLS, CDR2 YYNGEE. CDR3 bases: TGTGCCAGCAGCGACCGGGGGTCACCCCTCCACTTT. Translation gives CASSDRGSPLHF.

CDR3 region: CASSRGLLGSYEQYF. The CDR3 DNA follows: TGTGCCAGCAGCCGCGGCCTCCTCGGCTCCTACGAGCAGTACTTC. This chain uses TRBV9 with TRBJ2-7; D uncertain. Trimming stripped 4 bases from V and 0 bases from J, with 14 bases between. CDR1 is SGDLS and CDR2 is YYNGEE in the germline V gene. This CDR3 region has 15 residues.

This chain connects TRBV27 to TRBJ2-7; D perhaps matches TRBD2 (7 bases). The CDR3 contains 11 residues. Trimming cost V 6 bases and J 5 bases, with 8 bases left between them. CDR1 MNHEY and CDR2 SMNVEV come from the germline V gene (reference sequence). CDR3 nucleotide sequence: TGTGCCAGCAGCGGGGGGCACGAGCAGTACTTC. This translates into CASSGGHEQYF.

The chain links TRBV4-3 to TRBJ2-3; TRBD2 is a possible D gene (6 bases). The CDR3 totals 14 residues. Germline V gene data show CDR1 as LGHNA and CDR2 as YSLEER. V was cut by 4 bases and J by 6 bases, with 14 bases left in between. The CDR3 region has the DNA TGCGCCAGCAGCCCACGGGACTCGTGGGATACGCAGTATTTT. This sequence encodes CASSPRDSWDTQYF.

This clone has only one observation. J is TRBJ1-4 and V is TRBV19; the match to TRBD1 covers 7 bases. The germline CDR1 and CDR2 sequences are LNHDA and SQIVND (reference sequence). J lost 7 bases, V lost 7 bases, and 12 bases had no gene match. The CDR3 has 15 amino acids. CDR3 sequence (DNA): TGTGCCAGTAATGATCCCGGGACAGCAGCTGAAAAACTGTTTTTT. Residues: CASNDPGTAAEKLFF.

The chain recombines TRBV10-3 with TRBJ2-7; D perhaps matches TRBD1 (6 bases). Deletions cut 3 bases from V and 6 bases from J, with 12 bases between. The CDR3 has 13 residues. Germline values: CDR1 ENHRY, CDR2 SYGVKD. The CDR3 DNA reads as TGTGCCATCAGTGACAACAGGGCCCTCGAGCAGTACTTC. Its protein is CAISDNRALEQYF.